This is a list of T cell receptor beta chains from one sample in a study of CD8+ T cells in alopecia areata. Repertoires were generated with immunoSEQ multiplex PCR, while TCRdb's copy carries only in-frame clones and drops some. The table records 150,000 or so clones, approximately 87% of them present only once. The sample here was CD8+ T cells sorted from blood, taken at week 0. The origin of the receptors is a human donor with alopecia areata. CDR3s include the opening cysteine and the closing phenylalanine or tryptophan. Each record gives: V gene, clone size, J gene, D gene, CDR3 protein, CDR3 DNA. The D gene is left open where the match is weak. A row's size may be missing; if present it is once, few, many or a size class.

v_gene: TRBV5-1
abundance: NA
j_gene: TRBJ2-1
d_gene: NA
CDR3aa: CASSLVFGEQFF
CDR3nt: TGCGCCAGCAGCTTGGTTTTCGGTGAGCAGTTCTTC

v_gene: TRBV29-1
abundance: once
j_gene: TRBJ2-3
d_gene: NA
CDR3aa: CSGYSESTDTQYF
CDR3nt: TGCAGCGGCTACTCGGAAAGCACAGATACGCAGTATTTT

v_gene: TRBV7-9
abundance: NA
j_gene: TRBJ2-3
d_gene: NA
CDR3aa: CASSPGTTSTDTQYF
CDR3nt: TGTGCCAGCAGCCCCGGGACAACAAGCACAGATACGCAGTATTTT

v_gene: TRBV29-1
abundance: NA
j_gene: TRBJ1-1
d_gene: NA
CDR3aa: CSVVVNTEAFF
CDR3nt: TGCAGCGTTGTGGTGAACACTGAAGCTTTCTTT

v_gene: TRBV5-4
abundance: NA
j_gene: TRBJ2-7
d_gene: TRBD1
CDR3aa: CASTGTGDEQYF
CDR3nt: TGTGCCAGCACCGGTACAGGGGACGAGCAGTACTTC

v_gene: TRBV7-3
abundance: NA
j_gene: TRBJ1-2
d_gene: NA
CDR3aa: CASSSGPNNYGYTF
CDR3nt: TGTGCCAGCAGCTCGGGACCTAATAACTATGGCTACACCTTC

v_gene: TRBV29-1
abundance: NA
j_gene: TRBJ2-3
d_gene: NA
CDR3aa: CSVETSPDTQYF
CDR3nt: TGCAGCGTTGAAACTAGCCCAGATACGCAGTATTTT

v_gene: TRBV2
abundance: NA
j_gene: TRBJ1-4
d_gene: TRBD1
CDR3aa: CASSLLTGTNEKLFF
CDR3nt: TGTGCCAGCAGTCTACTGACAGGGACTAATGAAAAACTGTTTTTT

v_gene: TRBV29-1
abundance: NA
j_gene: TRBJ1-1
d_gene: TRBD1
CDR3aa: CSVIRQGGLNTEAFF
CDR3nt: TGCAGCGTTATCCGTCAGGGGGGATTGAACACTGAAGCTTTCTTT

v_gene: TRBV7-8
abundance: NA
j_gene: TRBJ2-7
d_gene: TRBD1
CDR3aa: CASSATGTGGEANEQYF
CDR3nt: TGTGCCAGCAGCGCCACCGGGACAGGGGGCGAAGCGAACGAGCAGTACTTC

v_gene: TRBV19
abundance: NA
j_gene: TRBJ1-1
d_gene: NA
CDR3aa: CASGGGPTEAFF
CDR3nt: TGTGCCAGTGGAGGGGGTCCGACTGAAGCTTTCTTT

v_gene: TRBV5-1
abundance: NA
j_gene: TRBJ2-7
d_gene: NA
CDR3aa: CASSALSASYEQYF
CDR3nt: TGCGCCAGCAGCGCGCTAAGCGCATCCTACGAGCAGTACTTC

v_gene: TRBV7-6
abundance: NA
j_gene: TRBJ2-7
d_gene: NA
CDR3aa: CASSLQGNYEQYF
CDR3nt: TGTGCCAGCAGCTTACAGGGGAACTACGAGCAGTACTTC

v_gene: TRBV2
abundance: NA
j_gene: TRBJ2-1
d_gene: NA
CDR3aa: CASSSDRPYYNEQFF
CDR3nt: TGTGCCAGCAGTTCGGACAGACCTTACTACAATGAGCAGTTCTTC

v_gene: TRBV5-4
abundance: NA
j_gene: TRBJ1-1
d_gene: TRBD1
CDR3aa: CASSTGTGGTQTYTEAFF
CDR3nt: TGTGCCAGCAGCACCGGGACAGGGGGTACTCAGACGTACACTGAAGCTTTCTTT

v_gene: TRBV27
abundance: NA
j_gene: TRBJ2-5
d_gene: NA
CDR3aa: CASSLVPGLETQYF
CDR3nt: TGTGCCAGCAGTTTAGTCCCGGGGTTGGAGACCCAGTACTTC

v_gene: TRBV5-1
abundance: NA
j_gene: TRBJ1-5
d_gene: NA
CDR3aa: CASSLEGQGSNQPQHF
CDR3nt: TGCGCCAGCAGCTTGGAGGGGCAGGGGAGCAATCAGCCCCAGCATTTT

v_gene: TRBV7-3
abundance: NA
j_gene: TRBJ2-1
d_gene: NA
CDR3aa: CASSSMGGAKEQFF
CDR3nt: TGTGCCAGCTCATCGATGGGCGGGGCTAAAGAGCAGTTCTTC

v_gene: TRBV19
abundance: NA
j_gene: TRBJ1-1
d_gene: NA
CDR3aa: CASSPGVEAFF
CDR3nt: TGTGCCAGTAGTCCAGGGGTTGAAGCTTTCTTT

v_gene: TRBV9
abundance: NA
j_gene: TRBJ1-1
d_gene: TRBD1
CDR3aa: CASSATGGNTEAFF
CDR3nt: TGTGCCAGCAGCGCCACAGGGGGAAACACTGAAGCTTTCTTT

v_gene: TRBV29-1
abundance: NA
j_gene: TRBJ1-1
d_gene: NA
CDR3aa: CSVEGRGAMNTEAFF
CDR3nt: TGCAGCGTTGAAGGTAGGGGGGCGATGAACACTGAAGCTTTCTTT

v_gene: TRBV5-6
abundance: NA
j_gene: TRBJ2-5
d_gene: NA
CDR3aa: CASSLGAWAQETQYF
CDR3nt: TGTGCCAGCAGCTTGGGGGCTTGGGCTCAAGAGACCCAGTACTTC

v_gene: TRBV5-1
abundance: NA
j_gene: TRBJ2-3
d_gene: NA
CDR3aa: CASRDFSDPWDTQYF
CDR3nt: TGCGCCAGCAGGGATTTTTCGGATCCCTGGGATACGCAGTATTTT

v_gene: TRBV18
abundance: NA
j_gene: TRBJ1-2
d_gene: NA
CDR3aa: CASSRWVWSYGYTF
CDR3nt: TGTGCCAGCTCACGTTGGGTTTGGAGTTATGGCTACACCTTC

v_gene: TRBV19
abundance: NA
j_gene: TRBJ1-2
d_gene: TRBD1
CDR3aa: CASTVKTGRVDGYTF
CDR3nt: TGTGCCAGTACGGTTAAGACAGGGAGGGTCGATGGCTACACCTTC

v_gene: TRBV5-1
abundance: NA
j_gene: TRBJ2-7
d_gene: TRBD1
CDR3aa: CASSLGDSSYEQYF
CDR3nt: TGCGCCAGCAGCTTGGGGGACAGCTCCTACGAGCAGTACTTC

v_gene: TRBV30
abundance: NA
j_gene: TRBJ1-1
d_gene: NA
CDR3aa: CAWSATGNTEAFF
CDR3nt: TGTGCCTGGAGTGCGACAGGGAACACTGAAGCTTTCTTT